This T cell receptor (beta chain) was captured by sequencing in a study of CD8+CD57+ T cells in acquired aplastic anemia. CDR3 and TCR beta VDJ profiling relied on genomic DNA as the template. Each CDR3 protein is one row after TCRdb ran MiXCR on the reads. The data contain some 170,000 distinct CDR3 sequences, 55% to 65% of them seen just once; the ten biggest clones take up roughly 42%. Note on this clonotype: What it binds is not known.

In patients chosen for sequencing, flow cytometry had shown CD8+CD57+ cell expansion. At the time of blood sampling, patients had not yet received any therapy. The CDR3 has 14 residues. V gave up 1 base and J gave up 5 bases; unmatched junction bases: 4. Overall study results and limits: In common between the patients and the controls were twenty-nine CD8+ CDR3 sequences.

This chain connects TRBV12-3 or TRBV12-4 to TRBJ2-7; TRBD1 matches at 8 bases. Material for sequencing was sorted CD4+, CD8+, or CD8+CD57+ T cells (not recorded which) from PBMCs. This clonotype was sampled from a human donor with aplastic anemia. The CDR3 sequence is CASSLETGVHEQYF. The CDR3, as DNA: TGTGCCAGCAGTTTAGAGACAGGGGTCCACGAGCAGTACTTC.